At least ten counts were recorded for the clone carrying this T cell receptor (beta chain). Antigen specificity is unknown. In germline, CDR1 is LGHNA, CDR2 YSLEER. Trimming pared 0 bases from V and 6 bases from J, leaving 9 bases between. This CDR3 is built from 13 residues. This sample stems from a study of CD8 T cells in ankylosing spondylitis. It was by quantitative 5'-RACE with molecular barcodes that TCR beta libraries were made. TCRdb used MiXCR to reprocess the 5' RACE reads, holding one entry per CDR3 protein. The table shows about 230,000 distinct CDR3 sequences, with 7% to 10% occurring only once. Broader study findings: Within matched ankylosing spondylitis synovial fluid, disease-linked clones were reportedly significantly enriched.

The clonotype comes from a female donor with ankylosing spondylitis or in good health (not recorded which). The sample comprised blood, either unsorted or a sorted T cell fraction (not recorded which). V is TRBV4-3 and J is TRBJ2-7; D remains ambiguous. The CDR3 here is CASSQDYGPEQYF. The CDR3 DNA reads TGCGCCAGCAGCCAAGACTACGGTCCCGAGCAGTACTTC.